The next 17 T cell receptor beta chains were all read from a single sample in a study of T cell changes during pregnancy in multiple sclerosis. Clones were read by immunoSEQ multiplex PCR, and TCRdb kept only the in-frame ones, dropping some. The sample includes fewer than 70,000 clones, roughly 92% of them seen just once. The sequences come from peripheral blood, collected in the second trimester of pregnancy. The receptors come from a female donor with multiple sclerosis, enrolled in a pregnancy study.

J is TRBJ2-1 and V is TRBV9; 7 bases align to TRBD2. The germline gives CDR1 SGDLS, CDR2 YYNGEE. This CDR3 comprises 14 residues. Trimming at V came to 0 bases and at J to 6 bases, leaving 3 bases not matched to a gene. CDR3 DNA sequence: TGTGCCAGCAGCGTAGTTGGGGAGGGCAATGAGCAGTTCTTC. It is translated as CASSVVGEGNEQFF.

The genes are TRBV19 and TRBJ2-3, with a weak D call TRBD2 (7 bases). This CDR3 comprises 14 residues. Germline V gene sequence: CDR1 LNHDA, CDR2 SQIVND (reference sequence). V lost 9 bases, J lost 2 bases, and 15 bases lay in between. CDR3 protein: CASQGGETTDTQYF. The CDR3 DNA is TGTGCCAGCCAAGGGGGGGAGACCACAGATACGCAGTATTTT.

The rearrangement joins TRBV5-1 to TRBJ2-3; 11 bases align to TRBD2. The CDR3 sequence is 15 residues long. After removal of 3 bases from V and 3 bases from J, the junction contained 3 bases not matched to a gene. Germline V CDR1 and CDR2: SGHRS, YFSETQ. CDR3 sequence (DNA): TGCGCCAGCAGCTCACTAGCGGGAGCGACAGATACGCAGTATTTT. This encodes CASSSLAGATDTQYF.

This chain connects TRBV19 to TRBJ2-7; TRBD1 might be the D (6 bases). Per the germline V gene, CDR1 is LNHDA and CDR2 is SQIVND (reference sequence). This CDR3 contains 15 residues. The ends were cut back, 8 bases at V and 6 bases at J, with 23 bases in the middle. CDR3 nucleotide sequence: TGTGCCAGTTCATCATCTAGGGGGTTAGTGCTCGAGCAGTACTTC. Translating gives CASSSSRGLVLEQYF.

The chain's CDR3 is CASSLGDRGNTEAFF. The DNA for the CDR3 is TGTGCCAGCAGTTTAGGAGACAGGGGGAACACTGAAGCTTTCTTT. V is TRBV27 and J is TRBJ1-1, with 8 positions matching TRBD1. The ends lost 2 bases at V and 1 base at J; junction bases unmatched: 3. This CDR3 spans 15 amino acids. Germline loops: CDR1 MNHEY, CDR2 SMNVEV (reference sequence).

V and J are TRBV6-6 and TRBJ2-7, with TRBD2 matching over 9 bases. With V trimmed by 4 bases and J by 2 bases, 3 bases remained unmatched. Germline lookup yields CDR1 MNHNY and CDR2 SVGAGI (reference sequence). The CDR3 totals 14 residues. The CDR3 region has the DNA TGTGCCAGCAGTTTCCTAGCGGGGACCTACGAGCAGTACTTC. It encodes CASSFLAGTYEQYF.

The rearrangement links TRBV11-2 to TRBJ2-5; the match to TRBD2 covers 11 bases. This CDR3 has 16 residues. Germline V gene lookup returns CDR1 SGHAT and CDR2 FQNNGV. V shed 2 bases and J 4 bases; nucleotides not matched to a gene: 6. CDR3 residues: CASSLLLAGVGETQYF. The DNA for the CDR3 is TGTGCCAGCAGCTTACTACTAGCGGGAGTGGGAGAGACCCAGTACTTC. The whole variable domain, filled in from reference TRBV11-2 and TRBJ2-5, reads EAGVAQSPRYKIIEKRQSVAFWCNPISGHATLYWYQQILGQGPKLLIQFQNNGVVDDSQLPKDRFSAERLKGVDSTLKIQPAKLEDSAVYLCASSLLLAGVGETQYFGPGTRLLVL.

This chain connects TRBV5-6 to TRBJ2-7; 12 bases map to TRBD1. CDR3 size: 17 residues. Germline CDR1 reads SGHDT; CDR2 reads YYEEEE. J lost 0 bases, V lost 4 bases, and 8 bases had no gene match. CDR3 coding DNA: TGTGCCAGCAGCGCCGGGACAGGGGGCAAGAGCTCCTACGAGCAGTACTTC. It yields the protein CASSAGTGGKSSYEQYF.

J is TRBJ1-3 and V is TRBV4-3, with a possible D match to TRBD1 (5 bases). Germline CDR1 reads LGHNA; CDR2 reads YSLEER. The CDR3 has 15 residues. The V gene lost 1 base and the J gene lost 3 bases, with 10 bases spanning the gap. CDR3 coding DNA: TGCGCCAGCAGCCAAGGGGCGGGGGGTGGAAACACCATATATTTT. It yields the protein CASSQGAGGGNTIYF.

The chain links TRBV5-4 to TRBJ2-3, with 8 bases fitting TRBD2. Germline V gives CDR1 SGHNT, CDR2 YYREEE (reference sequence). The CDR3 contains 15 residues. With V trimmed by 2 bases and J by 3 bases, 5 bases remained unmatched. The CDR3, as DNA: TGTGCCAGCAGCTTATTGAGCGGGAGTACAGATACGCAGTATTTT. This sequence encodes CASSLLSGSTDTQYF.

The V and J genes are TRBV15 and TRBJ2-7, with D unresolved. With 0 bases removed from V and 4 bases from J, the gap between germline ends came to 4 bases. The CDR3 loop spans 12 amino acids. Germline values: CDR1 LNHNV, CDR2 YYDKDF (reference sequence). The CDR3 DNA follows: TGTGCCACCAGCAGAGACGGGTACGAGCAGTACTTC. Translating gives CATSRDGYEQYF.

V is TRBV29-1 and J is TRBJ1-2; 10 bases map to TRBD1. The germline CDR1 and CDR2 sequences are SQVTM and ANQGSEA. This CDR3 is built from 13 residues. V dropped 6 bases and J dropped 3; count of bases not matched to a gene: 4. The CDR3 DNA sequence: TGCAGCGTAGGGGACAGGGGACACTATGGCTACACCTTC. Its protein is CSVGDRGHYGYTF. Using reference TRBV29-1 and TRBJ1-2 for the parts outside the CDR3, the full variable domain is SAVISQKPSRDICQRGTSLTIQCQVDSQVTMMFWYRQQPGQSLTLIATANQGSEATYESGFVIDKFPISRPNLTFSTLTVSNMSPEDSSIYLCSVGDRGHYGYTFGSGTRLTVV.

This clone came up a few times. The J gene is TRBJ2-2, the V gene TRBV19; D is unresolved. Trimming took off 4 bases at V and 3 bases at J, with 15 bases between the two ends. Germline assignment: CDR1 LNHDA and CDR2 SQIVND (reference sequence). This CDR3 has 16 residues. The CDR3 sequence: CASSSGLEVYTGELFF. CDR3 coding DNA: TGTGCCAGTAGTAGCGGATTAGAAGTGTACACCGGGGAGCTGTTTTTT.

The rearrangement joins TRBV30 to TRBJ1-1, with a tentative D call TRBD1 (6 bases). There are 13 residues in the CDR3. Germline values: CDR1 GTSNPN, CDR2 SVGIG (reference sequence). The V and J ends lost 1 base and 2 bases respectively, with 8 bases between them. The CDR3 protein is CAWSAGANTEAFF. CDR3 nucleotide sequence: TGTGCCTGGAGTGCAGGGGCAAACACTGAAGCTTTCTTT.

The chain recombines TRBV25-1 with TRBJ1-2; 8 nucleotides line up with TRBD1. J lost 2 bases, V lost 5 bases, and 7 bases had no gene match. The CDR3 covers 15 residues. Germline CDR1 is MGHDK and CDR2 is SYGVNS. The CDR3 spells CASSTRTGMNYGYTF. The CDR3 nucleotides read TGTGCCAGCAGTACCCGGACAGGGATGAACTATGGCTACACCTTC.

The CDR3 is CASSPTAGGNYGYTF. The CDR3 region has the DNA TGTGCCAGCAGCCCTACAGCCGGCGGGAACTATGGCTACACCTTC. The chain links TRBV2 to TRBJ1-2, with D hard to call. The CDR3 covers 15 residues. The V and J ends lost 6 bases and 2 bases respectively, with 16 bases between them. Looked up from germline, CDR1 is SNHLY and CDR2 is FYNNEI.

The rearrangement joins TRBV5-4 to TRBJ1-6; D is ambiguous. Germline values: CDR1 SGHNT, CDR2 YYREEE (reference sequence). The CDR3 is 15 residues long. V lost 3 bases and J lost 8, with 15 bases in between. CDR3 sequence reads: CASSYATPRDSPLHF. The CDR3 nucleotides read TGTGCCAGCAGCTATGCCACCCCCCGGGATTCACCCCTCCACTTT.